This T cell receptor (beta chain) was sequenced for a study of control samples from healthy donors and cancer patients. This clone has a single count. V was shortened by 1 base and J by 4 bases, with 14 bases between the two germline ends. The V gene's germline CDR1 is SGHVS and CDR2 FNYEAQ. The CDR3 sequence is 15 residues long. Sequencing used immunoSEQ multiplex PCR; TCRdb keeps in-frame clones, though not all of them. The sample includes under 150,000 clones, roughly 92% of them seen just once. This receptor was obtained from a man under 40 in good health. The sample was blood. The genes are TRBV7-6 and TRBJ2-7; D remains unclear. This CDR3 is CASSLEDSVSYEQYF. In DNA, the CDR3 is TGTGCCAGCAGCTTAGAAGACTCCGTGTCGTACGAGCAGTACTTC.